The 24 T cell receptor beta chains below come from one sample, sequenced in a study of CD8+ T cells in alopecia areata. Treatment specified: oral pan-JAK inhibitor, 5-10 mg twice daily. RNA extraction was followed by reverse transcription into cDNA, which acted as the sequencing template. Method: immunoSEQ multiplex PCR; TCRdb's copy keeps in-frame clones and lacks some. Altogether roughly 110,000 clones are present, about four fifths being singletons, with the ten largest covering 20% to 25%. The sample consisted of CD8+ T cells sorted from blood, taken at week 24, from a patient treated with tofacitinib. These receptors came from a human donor with alopecia areata.

This chain uses TRBV4-3 with TRBJ2-7; maybe TRBD1 (5 bases). The CDR3 runs 13 residues. Germline V gene sequence: CDR1 LGHNA, CDR2 YSLEER. The V end lost 0 bases, the J end lost 4 bases, and 7 bases lay between the germline ends. As DNA, the CDR3 is TGCGCCAGCAGCCAAGATAGGGGATACGAGCAGTACTTC. Its protein product is CASSQDRGYEQYF.

This chain connects TRBV7-9 to TRBJ2-7; 9 bases are shared with TRBD1. The V gene end was trimmed by 5 bases and the J gene end by 6 bases; junction bases not matched to a gene: 8. This CDR3 comprises 14 residues. CDR1 is SEHNR and CDR2 is FQNEAQ in the germline V gene (reference sequence). CDR3 sequence (DNA): TGTGCCAGCAGCCCACCGGGACAGGGTCGCGAGCAGTACTTC. It codes for CASSPPGQGREQYF.

This chain uses TRBV15 with TRBJ2-4; 7 bases agree with TRBD2. The V segment lost 0 bases and the J segment 2 bases; nucleotides outside the gene matches: 10. The germline V gene has CDR1 LNHNV and CDR2 YYDKDF (reference sequence). CDR3 length: 18 amino acids. The CDR3 region is CATSRDRGREGTKNIQYF. The CDR3 nucleotides are TGTGCCACCAGCAGAGATCGGGGCAGGGAGGGGACCAAAAACATTCAGTACTTC.

The V gene is TRBV27, the J gene TRBJ2-7; D uncertain. Germline assignment: CDR1 MNHEY and CDR2 SMNVEV (reference sequence). Trimming stripped 6 bases from V and 2 bases from J, with 11 bases between. The CDR3 loop spans 13 amino acids. This chain's CDR3 is CASRWAVTYEQYF. The CDR3, as DNA: TGTGCCAGCAGGTGGGCCGTGACCTACGAGCAGTACTTC.

The chain combines TRBV4-1 with TRBJ2-7, with 7 bases that match TRBD1. CDR3 length: 14 residues. CDR1 is MGHRA, CDR2 YSYEKL, per germline. V trimming: 4 bases; J trimming: 3 bases; junction bases outside the gene matches: 6. This chain's CDR3 is CASSRGQDFYEQYF. The CDR3, as DNA: TGCGCCAGCAGCCGAGGACAGGATTTCTACGAGCAGTACTTC.

J is TRBJ2-2 and V is TRBV7-2; D not resolved. This CDR3 comprises 13 residues. Germline loops: CDR1 SGHTA, CDR2 FQGNSA. The V end lost 3 bases, the J end lost 4 bases, and 6 bases lay between the germline ends. This CDR3 is CASSFLVTGELFF. The CDR3, as DNA: TGTGCCAGCAGCTTTTTGGTCACCGGGGAGCTGTTTTTT. Variable domain in full (rest from reference TRBV7-2 and TRBJ2-2): GAGVSQSPSNKVTEKGKDVELRCDPISGHTALYWYRQSLGQGLEFLIYFQGNSAPDKSGLPSDRFSAERTGGSVSTLTIQRTQQEDSAVYLCASSFLVTGELFFGEGSRLTVL.

This clone was detected only once. The chain recombines TRBV5-1 with TRBJ1-3; 8 nucleotides match TRBD1. The CDR3 has 16 residues. Losses at the gene ends were 4 bases for V and 0 bases for J; bases not matched to a gene: 6. CDR1 and CDR2 (germline): SGHRS, YFSETQ. The CDR3 nucleotides are TGCGCCAGCAGCCCGACAGGGGACAGCTCTGGAAACACCATATATTTT. This codes for CASSPTGDSSGNTIYF.

In its sample, this clone was seen once. This rearrangement joins TRBV4-1 to TRBJ1-2; TRBD1 is a possible D gene (5 bases). The V gene lost 0 bases and the J gene lost 2 bases, with 10 bases spanning the gap. Germline assignment: CDR1 MGHRA and CDR2 YSYEKL. The CDR3 is 15 amino acids. Written as DNA, the CDR3 is TGCGCCAGCAGCCAAGACTGGGGGATGAACTATGGCTACACCTTC. Translated, it gives CASSQDWGMNYGYTF.

This chain links TRBV23-1 with TRBJ2-1; D unclear. TRBV23-1 has ORF status, its function being uncertain. CDR3 size: 14 residues. V was pared by 1 base and J by 9 bases, with 13 bases between. DNA of the CDR3: TGCGCCAGCAGTCAATTTTTGGTCGAGGTTGAGCAGTTCTTC. This encodes CASSQFLVEVEQFF.

This clone was counted only a few times. The chain links TRBV30 to TRBJ2-5; D assignment may be TRBD1 or TRBD2 (5 bases each). CDR3 length: 13 amino acids. The germline gives CDR1 GTSNPN, CDR2 SVGIG (reference sequence). V was pared by 1 base and J by 5 bases, with 11 bases between. The CDR3 sequence is CAWSGGRPETQYF. As DNA, the CDR3 is TGTGCCTGGAGTGGGGGACGCCCGGAGACCCAGTACTTC.

The rearrangement joins TRBV7-6 to TRBJ2-3, with 8 bases fitting TRBD2. Looked up from germline, CDR1 is SGHVS and CDR2 is FNYEAQ. There are 17 residues in the CDR3. Trimming at V came to 5 bases and at J to 2 bases, leaving 12 bases not matched to a gene. This CDR3 is CASSHPSRGGYTDTQYF. The CDR3 bases are TGTGCCAGCAGCCACCCTTCCCGGGGGGGATACACAGATACGCAGTATTTT.

This chain joins TRBV7-9 and TRBJ2-3; D gene ambiguous. Trimming pared 1 base from V and 2 bases from J, leaving 7 bases between. There are 14 residues in the CDR3. Looked up from germline, CDR1 is SEHNR and CDR2 is FQNEAQ (reference sequence). The chain's CDR3 is CASSLGADTDTQYF. CDR3 DNA sequence: TGTGCCAGCAGCTTAGGGGCAGACACAGATACGCAGTATTTT.

This sequence joins TRBV7-2 and TRBJ2-1; D is uncertain. Between the trimmed V and J ends, which lost 3 bases and 4 bases, there was a span of 10 bases. Germline CDR1 and CDR2: SGHTA and FQGNSA. This CDR3 region has 14 residues. The CDR3: CASSFILEYNEQFF. CDR3 in DNA: TGTGCCAGCAGCTTCATACTGGAATACAATGAGCAGTTCTTC.

This clone appeared a few times. One end of the junction is discordant with germline, which a read error may explain. The V gene is TRBV7-7, the J gene TRBJ2-2, with D perhaps matching TRBD2 (6 bases). This CDR3 spans 16 amino acids. CDR1 is SSHAT and CDR2 is FNYEAQ in the germline V gene (reference sequence). The CDR3 region is CASSEGPRGNTGELFF. CDR3 bases: TGTGCTAGCAGCGAGGGACCGCGGGGGAACACCGGGGAGCTGTTTTTT.

The chain couples TRBV7-9 to TRBJ2-5; D uncertain. This CDR3 has 17 residues. V lost 0 bases, J lost 4 bases, and 18 bases lay in between. The V gene's germline CDR1 is SEHNR and CDR2 FQNEAQ (reference sequence). The CDR3 DNA sequence: TGTGCCAGCAGCTTAGCCTACACCGGATTTCTGGGAGAGACCCAGTACTTC. Its protein is CASSLAYTGFLGETQYF.

This chain joins TRBV5-4 and TRBJ2-7, with 9 bases fitting TRBD1. In germline, CDR1 is SGHNT, CDR2 YYREEE (reference sequence). The trim removed 6 bases at V and 6 bases at J, leaving 16 bases unmatched. This CDR3 is 16 amino acids long. In DNA, the CDR3 is TGTGCCAGCACGACTATCCCTCGGGACAGGGAGTTCGAGCAGTACTTC. Residues: CASTTIPRDREFEQYF.

The gene calls are TRBV27 and TRBJ2-1; no reliable D call. The CDR3 covers 13 residues. Germline V gene data show CDR1 as MNHEY and CDR2 as SMNVEV (reference sequence). Trimming removed 2 bases from V and 6 bases from J, with 8 bases in between. CDR3 in DNA: TGTGCCAGCAGTTTACGGGCACCCAATGAGCAGTTCTTC. This translates into CASSLRAPNEQFF.

V usage is TRBV7-8 and J usage is TRBJ2-5, with 11 positions matching TRBD2. Germline V CDR1 and CDR2: SGHVS, FQNEAQ. V dropped 5 bases and J dropped 2; count of bases not matched to a gene: 7. The CDR3 covers 16 residues. CDR3 in amino acids: CASSGASGGNQETQYF. In DNA, the CDR3 is TGTGCCAGCAGCGGTGCTAGCGGGGGGAATCAAGAGACCCAGTACTTC. The whole variable domain, remainder taken from reference TRBV7-8 and TRBJ2-5, is GAGVSQSPRYKVAKRGQDVALRCDPISGHVSLFWYQQALGQGPEFLTYFQNEAQLDKSGLPSDRFFAERPEGSVSTLKIQRTQQEDSAVYLCASSGASGGNQETQYFGPGTRLLVL.

The rearrangement links TRBV19 to TRBJ2-4, with D tentatively TRBD1 or TRBD2 (6 bases each). Germline lookup yields CDR1 LNHDA and CDR2 SQIVND (reference sequence). CDR3 length: 16 residues. Deletions cut 10 bases from V and 0 bases from J, with 19 bases between. Written as DNA, the CDR3 is TGTGCCACCAGAAGGGGGGTAGGGCTAGCCAAAAACATTCAGTACTTC. The encoded protein is CATRRGVGLAKNIQYF. Combining the CDR3 with reference TRBV19 and TRBJ2-4 gives the whole variable domain DGGITQSPKYLFRKEGQNVTLSCEQNLNHDAMYWYRQDPGQGLRLIYYSQIVNDFQKGDIAEGYSVSREKKESFPLTVTSAQKNPTAFYLCATRRGVGLAKNIQYFGAGTRLSVL.

V is TRBV5-1 and J is TRBJ2-3; no definite D call. The germline V and J ends were trimmed by 0 bases and 7 bases, with 15 bases remaining between them. CDR3 length: 15 residues. Germline V gives CDR1 SGHRS, CDR2 YFSETQ. The CDR3 coding sequence is TGCGCCAGCAGCTTGGGTCCCGATTTGGTAAATACGCAGTATTTT. Protein sequence: CASSLGPDLVNTQYF.

This clone turned up a few times. The V gene is TRBV7-6, the J gene TRBJ1-1; a weak D match, TRBD1 (6 bases). CDR3 size: 15 residues. The germline V gene has CDR1 SGHVS and CDR2 FNYEAQ. V lost 8 bases to trimming and J lost 2 bases, with 18 bases between them. The CDR3 region is CASALGRGGNTEAFF. CDR3 DNA: TGTGCCAGCGCCCTGGGCAGAGGGGGAAACACTGAAGCTTTCTTT. The full variable domain, its missing parts supplied by reference TRBV7-6 and TRBJ1-1, is GAGVSQSPRYKVTKRGQDVALRCDPISGHVSLYWYRQALGQGPEFLTYFNYEAQQDKSGLPNDRFSAERPEGSISTLTIQRTEQRDSAMYRCASALGRGGNTEAFFGQGTRLTVV.

The chain recombines TRBV7-8 with TRBJ1-1; perhaps TRBD1 as D (5 bases). This CDR3 has 15 amino acids. CDR1 is SGHVS, CDR2 FQNEAQ, per germline. Trimming removed 4 bases from V and 1 base from J, with 13 bases in between. This CDR3 is CASSSHGGTNTEAFF. The CDR3 DNA reads as TGTGCCAGCAGCTCCCATGGGGGGACGAACACTGAAGCTTTCTTT.

Regarding this clone: The sample carries other DNA sequences with the same CDR3. V and J are TRBV19 and TRBJ2-1, with TRBD1 matching over 7 bases. V lost 5 bases, J lost 4 bases, and 8 bases stayed unmatched. The germline gives CDR1 LNHDA, CDR2 SQIVND (reference sequence). The CDR3 is made up of 15 amino acids. The CDR3 loop is CASSPTGASYNEQFF. The CDR3 nucleotides are TGTGCCAGTAGTCCCACAGGGGCTTCATACAATGAGCAGTTCTTC.

This rearrangement joins TRBV10-3 to TRBJ1-1; 7 bases are shared with TRBD1. Trimming at V came to 6 bases and at J to 0 bases, leaving 4 bases not matched to a gene. Germline CDR1 and CDR2: ENHRY and SYGVKD. The CDR3 consists of 14 residues. The CDR3 DNA follows: TGTGCCATCAGCCCGGGACAGCTGAACACTGAAGCTTTCTTT. Encoded protein: CAISPGQLNTEAFF.